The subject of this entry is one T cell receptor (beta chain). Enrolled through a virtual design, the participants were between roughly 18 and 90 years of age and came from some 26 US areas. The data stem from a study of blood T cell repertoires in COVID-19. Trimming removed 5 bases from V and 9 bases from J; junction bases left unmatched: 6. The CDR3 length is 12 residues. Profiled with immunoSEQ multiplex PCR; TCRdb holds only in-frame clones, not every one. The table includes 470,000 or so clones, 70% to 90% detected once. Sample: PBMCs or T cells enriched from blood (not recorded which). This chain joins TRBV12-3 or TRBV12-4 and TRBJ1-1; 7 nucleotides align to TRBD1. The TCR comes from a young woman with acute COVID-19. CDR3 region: CASSRQDRKAFF. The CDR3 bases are TGTGCCAGCAGTCGGCAGGACAGGAAAGCTTTCTTT.